Listed below are T cell receptor beta chains from one sample, sequenced in a study of T cell changes during pregnancy in multiple sclerosis. Assay used: immunoSEQ multiplex PCR; TCRdb lists only in-frame clones, some missing. The sample lists under 85,000 clones; roughly nine tenths were seen once. This specimen was peripheral blood, taken in the third trimester of pregnancy. Receptors originate from a female donor with multiple sclerosis, enrolled in a pregnancy study. CDR3s include the opening cysteine and the closing phenylalanine or tryptophan. The D gene is left open where the match is weak. Rows may omit the clone size; those that give it use once, few, many or a size class.

J gene: TRBJ2-5; D gene: NA; V gene: TRBV2; clone size: NA; CDR3 DNA: TGTGCCAGCCGAAGAAGGGGGGGGCCGAGGGGTCAGCAAGAGACCCAGTACTTC; CDR3 protein: CASRRRGGPRGQQETQYF
J gene: TRBJ1-1; D gene: NA; V gene: TRBV6-5; clone size: few; CDR3 DNA: TGTGCCAGCAGTTACTCCTGGGCAGAAGATCGTACTGAAGCTTTCTTT; CDR3 protein: CASSYSWAEDRTEAFF
J gene: TRBJ1-2; D gene: TRBD1; V gene: TRBV9; clone size: NA; CDR3 DNA: TGTGCCAGCAGCTACTCCGACAGGGGGGTTTACGGCTACACCTTC; CDR3 protein: CASSYSDRGVYGYTF
J gene: TRBJ1-1; D gene: NA; V gene: TRBV10-2; clone size: NA; CDR3 DNA: TGCGCCAGCAGTGCAGGTTCCCACACTGAAGCTTTCTTT; CDR3 protein: CASSAGSHTEAFF
J gene: TRBJ2-2; D gene: TRBD2; V gene: TRBV2; clone size: NA; CDR3 DNA: TGTGCCAGCAGGGAGCGGGAGATCGGGGAGCTGTTTTTT; CDR3 protein: CASREREIGELFF
J gene: TRBJ2-4; D gene: NA; V gene: TRBV5-4; clone size: NA; CDR3 DNA: TGTGCCAGCTCCCTCGGCGGCATTCAGTACTTC; CDR3 protein: CASSLGGIQYF
J gene: TRBJ2-1; D gene: NA; V gene: TRBV29-1; clone size: NA; CDR3 DNA: TGCAGCGTTGAAGATGTACTATCGGATGAGCAGTTCTTC; CDR3 protein: CSVEDVLSDEQFF
J gene: TRBJ2-7; D gene: TRBD1; V gene: TRBV11-2; clone size: NA; CDR3 DNA: TGTGCCAGCAGCCCTACCCCAGGGGGAGTAGTGGTTTACGAGCAGTACTTC; CDR3 protein: CASSPTPGGVVVYEQYF
J gene: TRBJ1-4; D gene: NA; V gene: TRBV4-3; clone size: NA; CDR3 DNA: TGCGCCAGCAGCCAAGACAGGGGCTTATTCGATGAAAAACTGTTTTTT; CDR3 protein: CASSQDRGLFDEKLFF
J gene: TRBJ1-5; D gene: TRBD1; V gene: TRBV2; clone size: NA; CDR3 DNA: TGTGCCAGCAGTTTACAGGGGCTTAGCAATCAGCCCCAGCATTTT; CDR3 protein: CASSLQGLSNQPQHF
J gene: TRBJ1-4; D gene: TRBD1; V gene: TRBV9; clone size: NA; CDR3 DNA: TGTGCCAGCGGACGACAGGGAGACGGGAATGAAAAACTGTTTTTT; CDR3 protein: CASGRQGDGNEKLFF